These 7 T cell receptor beta chains were sequenced from one sample in a study of response to subunit inactivated influenza vaccine (dated by TCRdb to 2016 to 2019). Library preparation used RT-PCR. Sequencing took place on an Illumina HiSeq 2500. TCRdb ran its own pipeline on the public reads, namely fastp trimming at Q25 and MiXCR clone calling, and kept in-frame beta chains. Each CDR3 protein appears once, grouped with its most common genes and DNA. For this sample there are around 540,000 distinct CDR3 sequences; around 11% appear just once. The ten largest account for approximately 10% of the sample. The source was PBMCs from blood, collected on the day of vaccination. These receptors all stem from a man aged 45-60 years who received an inactivated influenza vaccine. Donor details come from another sample of the same person, matched by shared clones.

The chain combines TRBV7-3 with TRBJ2-1; the D is unclear. Germline V lookup: CDR1 SGHTA, CDR2 FQGTGA. This CDR3 region has 15 residues. V was pared by 4 bases and J by 4 bases, with 14 bases between. The CDR3 is CASSSTGDTYNEQFF. In DNA form, the CDR3 reads TGTGCCAGCAGCTCCACCGGTGACACATACAATGAGCAGTTCTTC.

CDR3 sequence reads: CSASGTAVEGTQYF. CDR3 sequence (DNA): TGCAGTGCTAGCGGGACAGCGGTGGAAGGGACCCAGTACTTC. The V and J genes are TRBV20-1 and TRBJ2-5, with 7 nucleotides matching TRBD1. The CDR3 spans 14 residues. Trimming cost V 3 bases and J 7 bases; bases outside gene matches: 11. Germline V CDR1 and CDR2: DFQATT, SNEGSKA (reference sequence).

This chain joins TRBV4-3 and TRBJ1-5; D remains unclear. The CDR3 is made up of 13 amino acids. Between the trimmed V and J ends, which lost 1 base and 7 bases, there was a span of 8 bases. CDR1 LGHNA and CDR2 YSLEER come from the germline V gene. DNA for the CDR3: TGCGCCAGCAGCCAAGGGGGTTCCCAGCCCCAGCATTTT. Protein sequence: CASSQGGSQPQHF.

The chain is built from TRBV12-3 or TRBV12-4 and TRBJ1-2; D gene unclear. Trimming stripped 6 bases from V and 2 bases from J, with 7 bases between. The CDR3 sequence is 12 residues long. The CDR3 is CASRGINYGYTF. The DNA of the CDR3 is TGTGCCAGCAGAGGAATAAACTATGGCTACACCTTC.

The chain links TRBV9 to TRBJ1-1, with D unresolved. Germline CDR1 reads SGDLS; CDR2 reads YYNGEE. This CDR3 comprises 13 residues. V was clipped by 0 bases and J by 10 bases, with 13 bases between them. The CDR3 bases are TGTGCCAGCAGCGTAGCGGGGTCAGGTGGAGCTTTCTTT. Amino acids: CASSVAGSGGAFF.

This clonotype was counted ten times or more. The chain couples TRBV4-2 to TRBJ1-3; maybe TRBD1 (5 bases). Trimming left V 3 bases short and J 1 base short, with 16 bases between. This CDR3 has 17 amino acids. In germline, CDR1 is LGHNA, CDR2 YNFKEQ. The CDR3 loop is CASSQRGTGTSGNTIYF. CDR3 nucleotide sequence: TGTGCCAGCAGCCAGAGGGGCACGGGTACGTCTGGAAACACCATATATTTT.

This clonotype has just a few counts. The chain combines TRBV9 with TRBJ1-1, with D uncertain. This CDR3 has 14 residues. CDR1 is SGDLS, CDR2 YYNGEE, per germline. Trimming removed 3 bases at V and 1 base at J, with 10 bases between. The CDR3: CASSAAIGNTEAFF. CDR3 nucleotide sequence: TGTGCCAGCAGCGCAGCTATCGGGAACACTGAAGCTTTCTTT.